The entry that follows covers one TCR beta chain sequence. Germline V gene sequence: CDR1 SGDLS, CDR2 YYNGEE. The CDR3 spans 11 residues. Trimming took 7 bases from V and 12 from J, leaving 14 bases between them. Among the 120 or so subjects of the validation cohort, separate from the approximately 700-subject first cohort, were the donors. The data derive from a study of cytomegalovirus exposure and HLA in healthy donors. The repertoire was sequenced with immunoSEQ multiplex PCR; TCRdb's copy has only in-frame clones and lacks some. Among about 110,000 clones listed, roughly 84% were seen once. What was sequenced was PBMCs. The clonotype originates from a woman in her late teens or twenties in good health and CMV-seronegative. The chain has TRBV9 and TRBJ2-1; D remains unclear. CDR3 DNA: TGTGCCAGCTCGAGTCTAGAAGGGCAGTTCTTC. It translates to CASSSLEGQFF.